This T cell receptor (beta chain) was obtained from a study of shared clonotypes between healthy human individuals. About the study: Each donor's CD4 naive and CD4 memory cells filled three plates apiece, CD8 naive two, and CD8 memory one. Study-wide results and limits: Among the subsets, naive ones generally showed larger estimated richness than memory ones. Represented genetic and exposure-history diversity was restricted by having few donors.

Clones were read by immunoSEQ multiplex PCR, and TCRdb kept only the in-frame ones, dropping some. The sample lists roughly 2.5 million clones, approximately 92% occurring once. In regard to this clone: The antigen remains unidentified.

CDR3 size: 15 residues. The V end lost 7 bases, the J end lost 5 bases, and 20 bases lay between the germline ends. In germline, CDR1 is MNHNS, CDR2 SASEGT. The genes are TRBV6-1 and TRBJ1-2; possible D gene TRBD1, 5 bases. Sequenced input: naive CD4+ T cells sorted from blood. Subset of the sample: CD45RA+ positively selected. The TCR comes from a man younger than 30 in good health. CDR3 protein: CASMFQGRSNYGYTF. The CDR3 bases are TGTGCCAGCATGTTCCAGGGACGCTCCAATTATGGCTACACCTTC.